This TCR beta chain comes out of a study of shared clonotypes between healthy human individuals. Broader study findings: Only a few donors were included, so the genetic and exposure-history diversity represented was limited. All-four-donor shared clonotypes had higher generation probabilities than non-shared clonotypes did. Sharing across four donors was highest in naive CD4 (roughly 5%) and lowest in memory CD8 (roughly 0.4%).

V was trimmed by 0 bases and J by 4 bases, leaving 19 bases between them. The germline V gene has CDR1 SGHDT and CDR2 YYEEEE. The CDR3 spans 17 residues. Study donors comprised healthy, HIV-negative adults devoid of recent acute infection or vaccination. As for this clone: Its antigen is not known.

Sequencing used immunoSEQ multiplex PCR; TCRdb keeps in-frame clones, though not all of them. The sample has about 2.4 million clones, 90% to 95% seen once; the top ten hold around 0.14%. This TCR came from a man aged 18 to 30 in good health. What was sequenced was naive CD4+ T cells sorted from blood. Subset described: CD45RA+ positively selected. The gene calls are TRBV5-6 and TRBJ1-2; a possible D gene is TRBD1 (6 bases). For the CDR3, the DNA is TGTGCCAGCAGCTTGGCTGGGGGGGCCTTAGTGGGCTATGGCTACACCTTC. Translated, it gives CASSLAGGALVGYGYTF.